These 23 T cell receptor beta chains were all obtained from the same sample, sequenced in a study of cytomegalovirus exposure and HLA in healthy donors. PCR primers comprised 60 Vbeta and 13 Jbeta primers. TCRdb's table, derived via immunoSEQ multiplex PCR, lists solely in-frame clones and lacks some. There are roughly 120,000 clones in the sample; around four fifths occur only once, and 5.3% lies in the top ten. Material: PBMCs. The origin of the receptors is a man aged 30 to 39 in good health and CMV-seronegative.

The chain combines TRBV5-1 with TRBJ1-2; unclear D gene. The V end lost 1 base, the J end lost 4 bases, and 8 bases lay between the germline ends. Germline V gives CDR1 SGHRS, CDR2 YFSETQ. The CDR3 extends over 13 amino acids. CDR3 bases: TGCGCCAGCAGCTTGTCGACTGGCTATGGCTACACCTTC. Residues: CASSLSTGYGYTF. Full variable domain (outside the CDR3, taken from reference TRBV5-1 and TRBJ1-2): KAGVTQTPRYLIKTRGQQVTLSCSPISGHRSVSWYQQTPGQGLQFLFEYFSETQRNKGNFPGRFSGRQFSNSRSEMNVSTLELGDSALYLCASSLSTGYGYTFGSGTRLTVV.

The V call is TRBV4-1, the J call TRBJ2-7, with 9 bases identical to TRBD2. The CDR3 runs 14 residues. V gave up 4 bases and J gave up 4 bases; unmatched junction bases: 5. Looked up from germline, CDR1 is MGHRA and CDR2 is YSYEKL. The CDR3 DNA follows: TGCGCCAGCAGCCGAGAAAGCGGGAGGTACGAGCAGTACTTC. Its protein is CASSRESGRYEQYF.

The V call is TRBV5-1, the J call TRBJ2-5; D is unclear. The V end was cut by 4 bases, the J end by 3 bases, with 10 bases between. There are 13 residues in the CDR3. CDR1 and CDR2 from the germline V gene are SGHRS and YFSETQ. CDR3 nucleotide sequence: TGCGCCAGCAGCCTGGCCCCCGAAGAGACCCAGTACTTC. Protein product: CASSLAPEETQYF. Looking up the rest from reference TRBV5-1 and TRBJ2-5 gives the full variable domain: KAGVTQTPRYLIKTRGQQVTLSCSPISGHRSVSWYQQTPGQGLQFLFEYFSETQRNKGNFPGRFSGRQFSNSRSEMNVSTLELGDSALYLCASSLAPEETQYFGPGTRLLVL.

The J gene is TRBJ2-5, the V gene TRBV2, with TRBD2 identical over 7 bases. Trimming took 2 bases from V and 1 from J; bases not matched to a gene: 7. Per the germline V gene, CDR1 is SNHLY and CDR2 is FYNNEI. The CDR3 contains 16 residues. For the CDR3, the DNA is TGTGCCAGCAGTGAACCAGCGGGAAGCGGCCAAGAGACCCAGTACTTC. Protein product: CASSEPAGSGQETQYF.

This chain uses TRBV29-1 with TRBJ1-4; a possible D gene is TRBD1 (6 bases). The V end was cut by 3 bases, the J end by 8 bases, with 16 bases between. Germline values: CDR1 SQVTM, CDR2 ANQGSEA. The CDR3 contains 14 residues. This CDR3 reads CSVEGTDRGEKLFF. The CDR3 DNA sequence: TGCAGCGTTGAGGGGACGGATAGGGGGGAAAAACTGTTTTTT.

J is TRBJ2-1 and V is TRBV5-1; no clear D. This CDR3 is 14 amino acids long. Germline V gene lookup returns CDR1 SGHRS and CDR2 YFSETQ. Trimming stripped 0 bases from V and 2 bases from J, with 6 bases between. The CDR3 here is CASSLARAYNEQFF. CDR3 nucleotide sequence: TGCGCCAGCAGCTTGGCAAGAGCCTACAATGAGCAGTTCTTC.

This rearrangement joins TRBV30 to TRBJ1-1; no definite D call. This CDR3 is 12 amino acids long. V dropped 2 bases and J dropped 6 bases, with 10 bases sitting between them. Germline loops: CDR1 GTSNPN, CDR2 SVGIG (reference sequence). CDR3 sequence: CAWSLISAEAFF. The CDR3 DNA reads TGTGCCTGGAGTTTAATCTCCGCTGAAGCTTTCTTT. Together with reference TRBV30 and TRBJ1-1, the CDR3 gives the full variable domain: SQTIHQWPATLVQPVGSPLSLECTVEGTSNPNLYWYRQAAGRGLQLLFYSVGIGQISSEVPQNLSASRPQDRQFILSSKKLLLSDSGFYLCAWSLISAEAFFGQGTRLTVV.

The DNA of the CDR3 is TGTGCCAGCAGCTTCTCCGTCGCAGGGAGGGACACCGGGGAGCTGTTTTTT. This translates into CASSFSVAGRDTGELFF. The chain employs TRBV7-6 and TRBJ2-2; TRBD2 aligns across 7 bases. V trimming: 3 bases; J trimming: 3 bases; junction bases outside the gene matches: 10. CDR1 is SGHVS, CDR2 FNYEAQ, per germline. The CDR3 loop spans 17 amino acids.

Worth noting for this clone: The sample carries other DNA sequences with the same CDR3. The chain recombines TRBV5-1 with TRBJ1-5; D remains ambiguous. The V and J ends lost 0 bases and 4 bases respectively, with 8 bases between them. This CDR3 spans 14 amino acids. Germline V gene lookup returns CDR1 SGHRS and CDR2 YFSETQ. Written as DNA, the CDR3 is TGCGCCAGCAGCTTGGAAGGCAGGAATCAGCCCCAGCATTTT. Amino acids: CASSLEGRNQPQHF. Full variable domain (rest looked up from reference TRBV5-1 and TRBJ1-5): KAGVTQTPRYLIKTRGQQVTLSCSPISGHRSVSWYQQTPGQGLQFLFEYFSETQRNKGNFPGRFSGRQFSNSRSEMNVSTLELGDSALYLCASSLEGRNQPQHFGDGTRLSIL.

This clone was picked up a small number of times. This chain joins TRBV28 and TRBJ1-5; D gene uncertain. Germline loops: CDR1 MDHEN, CDR2 SYDVKM. Deletions cut 6 bases from V and 9 bases from J, with 18 bases between. The CDR3 covers 14 residues. The CDR3 spells CASRHGGEVRPQHF. The CDR3 nucleotides read TGTGCCAGCAGACACGGCGGAGAGGTACGGCCCCAGCATTTT.

The chain has TRBV7-2 and TRBJ1-5, with 9 bases that match TRBD1. CDR3 length: 16 amino acids. Germline CDR1 is SGHTA and CDR2 is FQGNSA. The V and J ends lost 5 bases and 6 bases, in that order; junction bases with no gene match: 11. CDR3 loop: CASSAYWDRAPQPQHF. DNA for the CDR3: TGTGCCAGCAGCGCATACTGGGACAGGGCCCCTCAGCCCCAGCATTTT.

The genes are TRBV10-3 and TRBJ2-1; the match to TRBD2 covers 8 bases. The CDR3 is made up of 14 amino acids. J lost 8 bases, V lost 2 bases, and 5 bases had no gene match. Looked up from germline, CDR1 is ENHRY and CDR2 is SYGVKD. CDR3 loop: CAISEGLATDEQFF. The CDR3 DNA reads TGTGCCATCAGTGAGGGACTAGCTACCGATGAGCAGTTCTTC.

V and J are TRBV7-6 and TRBJ2-2; possible D gene TRBD1, 6 bases. V shed 4 bases and J shed 3 bases, with 15 bases lying between them. From germline, CDR1 is SGHVS and CDR2 FNYEAQ. The CDR3 is made up of 16 amino acids. CDR3 coding DNA: TGTGCCAGCAGCTCCTCCGACAGGAGGTACACCGGGGAGCTGTTTTTT. Encoded protein: CASSSSDRRYTGELFF.

The chain uses TRBV29-1 and TRBJ2-3, with TRBD2 identical over 7 bases. CDR3 length: 13 amino acids. Unmatched junction bases numbered 1, after V lost 1 base and J lost 3 bases. Looked up from germline, CDR1 is SQVTM and CDR2 is ANQGSEA. The CDR3 DNA reads TGCAGCGTTGAAGCGCGGGGGACAGATACGCAGTATTTT. Translating gives CSVEARGTDTQYF.

The chain has TRBV6-5 and TRBJ2-5; 7 positions match TRBD2. The end of the DNA is better explained by TRBJ2-7, so the J call may be wrong. CDR1 and CDR2 (germline): MNHEY, SVGAGI. This CDR3 has 13 amino acids. CDR3 protein: CASSYGRGYEQYF. CDR3 sequence (DNA): TGTGCCAGCAGTTACGGGAGGGGATACGAGCAGTACTTC.

The table lists this clone with a few counts. The chain recombines TRBV6-1 with TRBJ2-1; no reliable D call. Looked up from germline, CDR1 is MNHNS and CDR2 is SASEGT. The CDR3 loop spans 15 amino acids. V was clipped by 8 bases and J by 6 bases, with 20 bases between them. In nucleotides, the CDR3 is TGTGCCAGCTCGATGGGCTACCAAACAGCCAATGAGCAGTTCTTC. It specifies CASSMGYQTANEQFF.

V is TRBV5-1 and J is TRBJ2-7; D uncertain. The germline V gene has CDR1 SGHRS and CDR2 YFSETQ. V was pared by 5 bases and J by 4 bases, with 7 bases between. The CDR3 length is 11 residues. The CDR3 loop reads CASRGRYEQYF. CDR3 DNA: TGCGCCAGCAGGGGCAGATACGAGCAGTACTTC.

V usage is TRBV5-1 and J usage is TRBJ2-1; 7 bases align to TRBD2. This CDR3 region has 16 residues. Germline loops: CDR1 SGHRS, CDR2 YFSETQ. J lost 1 base, V lost 0 bases, and 4 bases had no gene match. CDR3 residues: CASSLVASGSYNEQFF. In DNA, the CDR3 is TGCGCCAGCAGCTTGGTGGCTAGCGGATCCTACAATGAGCAGTTCTTC.

The J gene is TRBJ1-4, the V gene TRBV5-6, with 7 bases that match TRBD1. Germline lookup yields CDR1 SGHDT and CDR2 YYEEEE. The CDR3 runs to 14 residues. Losses at the gene ends were 6 bases for V and 7 bases for J; bases not matched to a gene: 9. The CDR3 loop is CASTRRDSREKLFF. The CDR3, as DNA: TGTGCCAGCACTCGGAGGGACAGCCGTGAAAAACTGTTTTTT.

The chain joins TRBV25-1 to TRBJ2-1, with D uncertain. The V and J ends lost 4 bases and 7 bases respectively, with 5 bases between them. Germline CDR1 and CDR2: MGHDK and SYGVNS. CDR3 length equals 11 residues. DNA of the CDR3: TGTGCCAGCAGTGGCAGGAATGAGCAGTTCTTC. Amino acid sequence: CASSGRNEQFF.

The V and J genes are TRBV6-6 and TRBJ2-7, with 8 positions matching TRBD1. Germline lookup yields CDR1 MNHNY and CDR2 SVGAGI (reference sequence). V trimming: 6 bases; J trimming: 5 bases; junction bases outside the gene matches: 9. This CDR3 has 14 residues. The CDR3, as DNA: TGTGCCAGCAGCAACCCGGCAGGGGGCGACGAGCAGTACTTC. Amino acid sequence: CASSNPAGGDEQYF.

The CDR3 sequence: CASSPGQGNQPQHF. The CDR3 DNA reads as TGTGCCAGCAGCCCGGGACAGGGGAATCAGCCCCAGCATTTT. The chain links TRBV11-2 to TRBJ1-5; TRBD1 matches at 10 bases. After removal of 5 bases from V and 4 bases from J, the junction contained 2 bases not matched to a gene. This CDR3 comprises 14 residues. In germline, CDR1 is SGHAT, CDR2 FQNNGV. Together with reference TRBV11-2 and TRBJ1-5, the CDR3 gives the full variable domain: EAGVAQSPRYKIIEKRQSVAFWCNPISGHATLYWYQQILGQGPKLLIQFQNNGVVDDSQLPKDRFSAERLKGVDSTLKIQPAKLEDSAVYLCASSPGQGNQPQHFGDGTRLSIL.

The chain links TRBV5-8 to TRBJ1-4; 8 positions agree with TRBD1. This CDR3 has 17 amino acids. Germline V gene data show CDR1 as SGHTS and CDR2 as YDEGEE. V shed 3 bases, J shed 6 bases, and the junction held 13 bases outside the gene matches. The chain's CDR3 is CASSSGQGVRLDEKLFF. The CDR3 region has the DNA TGTGCCAGCAGCTCCGGACAGGGAGTGAGGCTGGATGAAAAACTGTTTTTT.